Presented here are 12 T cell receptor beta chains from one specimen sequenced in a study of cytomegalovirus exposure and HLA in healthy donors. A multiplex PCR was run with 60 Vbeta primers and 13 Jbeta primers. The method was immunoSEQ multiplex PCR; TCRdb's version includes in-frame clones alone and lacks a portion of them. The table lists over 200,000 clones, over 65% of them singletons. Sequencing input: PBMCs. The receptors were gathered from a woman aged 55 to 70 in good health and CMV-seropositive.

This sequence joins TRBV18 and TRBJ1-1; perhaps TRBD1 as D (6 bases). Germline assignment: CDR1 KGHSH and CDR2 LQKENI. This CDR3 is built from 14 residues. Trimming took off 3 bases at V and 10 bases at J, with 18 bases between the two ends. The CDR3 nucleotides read TGTGCCAGCTCACCTTCCAATAGGGAGGGGGTAGCTTTCTTT. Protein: CASSPSNREGVAFF.

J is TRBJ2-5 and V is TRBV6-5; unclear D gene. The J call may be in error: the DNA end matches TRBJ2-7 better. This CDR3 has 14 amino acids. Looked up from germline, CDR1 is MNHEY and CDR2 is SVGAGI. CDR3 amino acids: CASTPVVSSYEQYF. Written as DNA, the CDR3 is TGTGCCAGCACCCCGGTTGTTAGCTCCTACGAGCAGTACTTC.

Here the CDR3 reads CASSKQGAQRNSPLHF. The DNA for the CDR3 is TGTGCCAGCAGCAAACAGGGGGCGCAAAGGAATTCACCCCTCCACTTT. This sequence joins TRBV9 and TRBJ1-6, with TRBD1 matching 9 bases. Trimming at V came to 4 bases and at J to 7 bases, leaving 9 bases not matched to a gene. Germline V gene sequence: CDR1 SGDLS, CDR2 YYNGEE. This CDR3 is 16 amino acids long.

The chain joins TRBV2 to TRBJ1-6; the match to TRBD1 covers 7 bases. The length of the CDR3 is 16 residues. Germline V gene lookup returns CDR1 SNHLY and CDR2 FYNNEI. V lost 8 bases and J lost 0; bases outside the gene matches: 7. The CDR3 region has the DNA TGTGCCAGCGGACAGACAGGGAGCTCCTATAATTCACCCCTCCACTTT. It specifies CASGQTGSSYNSPLHF.

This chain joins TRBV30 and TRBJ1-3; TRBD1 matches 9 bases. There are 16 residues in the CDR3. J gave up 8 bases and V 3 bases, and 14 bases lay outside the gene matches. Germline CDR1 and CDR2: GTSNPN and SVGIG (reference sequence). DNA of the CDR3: TGTGCCTGGAGGGTAACCGGGTGGGGGGACAGGGACACCATATATTTT. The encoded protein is CAWRVTGWGDRDTIYF.

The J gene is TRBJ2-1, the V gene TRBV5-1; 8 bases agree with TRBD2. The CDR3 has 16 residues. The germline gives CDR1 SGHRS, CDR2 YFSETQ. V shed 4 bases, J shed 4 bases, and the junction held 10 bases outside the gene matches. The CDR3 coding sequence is TGCGCCAGCAGCCGGGGAGGGCGGGGGGCTTACAATGAGCAGTTCTTC. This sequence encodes CASSRGGRGAYNEQFF.

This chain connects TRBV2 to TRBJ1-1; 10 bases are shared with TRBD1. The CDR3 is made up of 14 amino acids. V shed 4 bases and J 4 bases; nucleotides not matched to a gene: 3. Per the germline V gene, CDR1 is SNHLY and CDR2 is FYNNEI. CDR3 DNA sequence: TGTGCCAGCAGTGGGACAGGGGGGATCACTGAAGCTTTCTTT. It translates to CASSGTGGITEAFF. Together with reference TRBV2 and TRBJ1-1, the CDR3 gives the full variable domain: EPEVTQTPSHQVTQMGQEVILRCVPISNHLYFYWYRQILGQKVEFLVSFYNNEISEKSEIFDDQFSVERPDGSNFTLKIRSTKLEDSAMYFCASSGTGGITEAFFGQGTRLTVV.

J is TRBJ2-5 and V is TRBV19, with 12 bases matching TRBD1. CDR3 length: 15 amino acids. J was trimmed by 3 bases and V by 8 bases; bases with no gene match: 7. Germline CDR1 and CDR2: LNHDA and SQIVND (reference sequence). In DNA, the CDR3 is TGTGCCAGTGGGGACAGGGGGCGTTTGGAAGAGACCCAGTACTTC. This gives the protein CASGDRGRLEETQYF.

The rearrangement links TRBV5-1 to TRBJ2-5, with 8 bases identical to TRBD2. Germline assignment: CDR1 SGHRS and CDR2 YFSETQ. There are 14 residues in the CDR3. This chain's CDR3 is CASTGGGFQETQYF. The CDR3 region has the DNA TGCGCATCTACCGGGGGGGGGTTTCAAGAGACCCAGTACTTC.

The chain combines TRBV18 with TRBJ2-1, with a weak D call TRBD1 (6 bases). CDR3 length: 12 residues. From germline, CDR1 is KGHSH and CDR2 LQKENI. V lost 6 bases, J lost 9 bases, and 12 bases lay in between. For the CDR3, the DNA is TGTGCCAGCTCTCACCGGGACACTGAGCAGTTCTTC. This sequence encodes CASSHRDTEQFF.

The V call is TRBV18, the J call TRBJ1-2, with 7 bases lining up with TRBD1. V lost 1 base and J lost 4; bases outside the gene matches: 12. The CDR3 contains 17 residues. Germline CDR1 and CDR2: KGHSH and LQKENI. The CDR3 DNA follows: TGTGCCAGCTCACCACGGGCTCCCGGGACAGTTATCTATGGCTACACCTTC. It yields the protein CASSPRAPGTVIYGYTF. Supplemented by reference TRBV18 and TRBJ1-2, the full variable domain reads NAGVMQNPRHLVRRRGQEARLRCSPMKGHSHVYWYRQLPEEGLKFMVYLQKENIIDESGMPKERFSAEFPKEGPSILRIQQVVRGDSAAYFCASSPRAPGTVIYGYTFGSGTRLTVV.

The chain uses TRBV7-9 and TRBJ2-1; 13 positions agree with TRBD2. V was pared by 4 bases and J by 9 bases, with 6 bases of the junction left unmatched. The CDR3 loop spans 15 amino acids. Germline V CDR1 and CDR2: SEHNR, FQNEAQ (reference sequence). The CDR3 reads CASSSGLAGVVEQFF. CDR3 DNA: TGTGCCAGCAGCTCTGGACTAGCGGGAGTGGTTGAGCAGTTCTTC.